The 9 T cell receptor beta chains below were found in one sample sequenced in a study of breast tumors, draining lymph nodes, adjacent tissues. MiXCR was run by TCRdb on the multiplex PCR reads, yielding one entry per CDR3 protein. Of about 230,000 distinct CDR3 sequences listed, around 32% are singletons. The lymph nodes were axillary draining lymph nodes from breast cancer patients. Sequencing was performed on axillary lymph node tissue. Receptors originate from a female donor with breast cancer. Some clones in this sample may be carry-over from other donors' samples.

The chain has TRBV7-9 and TRBJ1-6, with D possibly being TRBD1 (5 bases). This CDR3 contains 17 residues. Trimming stripped 2 bases from V and 6 bases from J, with 17 bases between. The germline V gene has CDR1 SEHNR and CDR2 FQNEAQ (reference sequence). The CDR3 here is CASSLPLQGVANSPLHF. DNA for the CDR3: TGTGCCAGCAGCTTACCCCTCCAGGGAGTTGCTAATTCACCCCTCCACTTT.

This clonotype showed up many times. The genes are TRBV5-1 and TRBJ2-3; perhaps TRBD2 as D (6 bases). Germline V CDR1 and CDR2: SGHRS, YFSETQ. The ends were cut back, 2 bases at V and 0 bases at J, with 10 bases in the middle. There are 15 residues in the CDR3. CDR3 region: CASSLRRESTDTQYF. The DNA of the CDR3 is TGCGCCAGCAGCTTAAGGCGGGAAAGCACAGATACGCAGTATTTT.

This clonotype was seen ten or more times. The gene calls are TRBV7-2 and TRBJ2-7; D uncertain. The CDR3 has 14 amino acids. Germline V CDR1 and CDR2: SGHTA, FQGNSA. V was cut by 5 bases and J by 3 bases, with 14 bases left in between. The CDR3 region is CASSPRPTSYEQYF. In DNA, the CDR3 is TGTGCCAGCAGCCCAAGACCGACAAGCTACGAGCAGTACTTC.

This clonotype was seen ten or more times. V is TRBV7-3 and J is TRBJ2-3; the D call may be TRBD1 or TRBD2 (5 bases each). In germline, CDR1 is SGHTA, CDR2 FQGTGA. Trimming shortened V by 7 bases and J by 6 bases, and 14 bases separated the two germline ends. CDR3 size: 13 residues. The CDR3 loop is CASNLGPGDTQYF. DNA of the CDR3: TGTGCCAGCAACCTGGGACCGGGGGATACGCAGTATTTT.

This clonotype was recorded many times. The V and J genes are TRBV28 and TRBJ1-2; D is uncertain. Germline V gene sequence: CDR1 MDHEN, CDR2 SYDVKM. The length of the CDR3 is 14 residues. The V end was cut by 3 bases, the J end by 4 bases, with 12 bases between. The chain's CDR3 is CASSFEDGPYGYTF. Written as DNA, the CDR3 is TGTGCCAGCAGTTTTGAGGACGGACCCTATGGCTACACCTTC.

On this clonotype itself: Just one base apart from a much larger clone, this may be a read error. The V call is TRBV7-2, the J call TRBJ2-5; 10 positions match TRBD2. The CDR3 runs 17 residues. Germline CDR1 reads SGHTA; CDR2 reads FQGNSA. The CDR3 DNA sequence: TGTGCCAGCAGTTCCCTCCTAAGCGGGAGGGCCTCAGAGCCCCAGTACTTC. As protein: CASSSLLSGRASEPQYF.

This sequence joins TRBV2 and TRBJ2-1; 10 nucleotides align to TRBD2. Germline CDR1 reads SNHLY; CDR2 reads FYNNEI. CDR3 length: 16 amino acids. V shed 8 bases and J 5 bases; nucleotides not matched to a gene: 12. The DNA for the CDR3 is TGTGCCAGCGGCGGCGGAAGTACTAGCGGGAACAATGAGCAGTTCTTC. This translates into CASGGGSTSGNNEQFF.

This clonotype was observed at least ten times. The V gene is TRBV3-1, the J gene TRBJ1-5, with a possible D match to TRBD1 (5 bases). V gave up 3 bases and J gave up 4 bases, with 13 bases separating them. CDR3 length: 15 amino acids. Per germline, CDR1 LGHDT and CDR2 YNNKEL (reference sequence). Written as DNA, the CDR3 is TGTGCCAGCAGCCAGGGGCAGGTGAGGAATCAGCCCCAGCATTTT. The encoded protein is CASSQGQVRNQPQHF.

This clonotype was counted many times. The genes are TRBV12-3 or TRBV12-4 and TRBJ2-7, with TRBD2 as a possible D gene (5 bases). V lost 4 bases to trimming and J lost 1 base, with 14 bases between them. CDR3 length: 15 residues. This chain's CDR3 is CASSYGILESYEQYF. The CDR3 DNA follows: TGTGCCAGCAGTTACGGGATCCTAGAATCCTACGAGCAGTACTTC.